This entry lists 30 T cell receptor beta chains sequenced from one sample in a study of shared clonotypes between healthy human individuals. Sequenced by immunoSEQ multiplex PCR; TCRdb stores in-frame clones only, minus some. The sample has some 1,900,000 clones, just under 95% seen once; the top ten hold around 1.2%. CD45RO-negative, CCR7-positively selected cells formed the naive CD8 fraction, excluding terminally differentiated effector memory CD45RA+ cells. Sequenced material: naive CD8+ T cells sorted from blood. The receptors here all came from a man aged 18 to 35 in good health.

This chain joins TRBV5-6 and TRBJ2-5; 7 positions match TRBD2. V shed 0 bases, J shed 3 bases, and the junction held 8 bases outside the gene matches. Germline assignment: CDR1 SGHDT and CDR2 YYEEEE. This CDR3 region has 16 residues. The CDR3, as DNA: TGTGCCAGCAGCTTGGGAACGGGGGGTGGAAAAGAGACCCAGTACTTC. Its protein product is CASSLGTGGGKETQYF.

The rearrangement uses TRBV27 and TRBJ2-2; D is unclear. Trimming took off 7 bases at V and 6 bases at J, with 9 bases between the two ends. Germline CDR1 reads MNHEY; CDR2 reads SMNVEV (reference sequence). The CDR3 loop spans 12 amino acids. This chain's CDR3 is CASTNRAGELFF. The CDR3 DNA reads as TGTGCCAGCACTAACCGGGCCGGGGAGCTGTTTTTT.

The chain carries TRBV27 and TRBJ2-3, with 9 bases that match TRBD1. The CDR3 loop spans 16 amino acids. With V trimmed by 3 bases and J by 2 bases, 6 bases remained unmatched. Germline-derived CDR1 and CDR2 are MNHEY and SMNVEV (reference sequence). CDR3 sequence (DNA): TGTGCCAGCAGTTTCACAGGGGGCGGGACCACAGATACGCAGTATTTT. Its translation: CASSFTGGGTTDTQYF.

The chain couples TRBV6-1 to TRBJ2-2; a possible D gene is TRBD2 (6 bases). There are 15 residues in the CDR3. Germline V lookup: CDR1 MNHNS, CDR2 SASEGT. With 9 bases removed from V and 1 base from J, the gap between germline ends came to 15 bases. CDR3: CASEEYGGNTGELFF. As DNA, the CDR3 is TGTGCCAGTGAAGAGTACGGGGGGAACACCGGGGAGCTGTTTTTT.

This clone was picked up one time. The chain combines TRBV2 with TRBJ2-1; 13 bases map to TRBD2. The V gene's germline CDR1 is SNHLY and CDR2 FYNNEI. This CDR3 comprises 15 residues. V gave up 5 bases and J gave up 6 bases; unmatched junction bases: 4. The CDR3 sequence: CASSWTSGGPNEQFF. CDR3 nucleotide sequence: TGTGCCAGCAGTTGGACTAGCGGGGGCCCCAATGAGCAGTTCTTC.

The CDR3 DNA reads as TGTGCCAGCAGCTTAGTAGGGGACTACAATGAGCAGTTCTTC. It codes for CASSLVGDYNEQFF. The chain uses TRBV7-9 and TRBJ2-1, with D tentatively TRBD1 (5 bases). Per the germline V gene, CDR1 is SEHNR and CDR2 is FQNEAQ (reference sequence). Between the trimmed V and J ends, which lost 1 base and 3 bases, there was a span of 7 bases. The CDR3 spans 14 residues. Looking up the rest from reference TRBV7-9 and TRBJ2-1 gives the full variable domain: DTGVSQNPRHKITKRGQNVTFRCDPISEHNRLYWYRQTLGQGPEFLTYFQNEAQLEKSRLLSDRFSAERPKGSFSTLEIQRTEQGDSAMYLCASSLVGDYNEQFFGPGTRLTVL.

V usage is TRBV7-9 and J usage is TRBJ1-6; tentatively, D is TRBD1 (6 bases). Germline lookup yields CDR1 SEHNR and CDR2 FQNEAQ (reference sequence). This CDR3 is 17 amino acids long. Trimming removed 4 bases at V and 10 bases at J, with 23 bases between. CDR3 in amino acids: CASSSLGLTGKGSPLHF. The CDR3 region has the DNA TGTGCCAGCAGCTCACTAGGGTTAACAGGGAAGGGCTCACCCCTCCACTTT.

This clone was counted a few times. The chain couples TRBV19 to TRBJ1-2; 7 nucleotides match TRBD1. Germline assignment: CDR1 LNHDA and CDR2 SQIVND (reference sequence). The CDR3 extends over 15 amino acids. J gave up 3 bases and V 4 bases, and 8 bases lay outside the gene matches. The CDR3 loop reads CASSTRQTGYYGYTF. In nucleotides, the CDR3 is TGTGCCAGTAGTACCCGACAGACAGGGTACTATGGCTACACCTTC.

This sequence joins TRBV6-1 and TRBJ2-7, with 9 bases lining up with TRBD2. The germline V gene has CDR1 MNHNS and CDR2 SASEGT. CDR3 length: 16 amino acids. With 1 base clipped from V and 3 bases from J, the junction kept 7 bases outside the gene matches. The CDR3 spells CASSEEIAGEIYEQYF. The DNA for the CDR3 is TGTGCCAGCAGTGAAGAGATAGCGGGGGAGATCTACGAGCAGTACTTC.

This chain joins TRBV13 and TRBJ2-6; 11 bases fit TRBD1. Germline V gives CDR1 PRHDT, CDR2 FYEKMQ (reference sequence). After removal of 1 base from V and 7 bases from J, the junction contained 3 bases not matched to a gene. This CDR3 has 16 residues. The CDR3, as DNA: TGTGCCAGCAGCTTAGCGGGACAGGGGGGAGCCAACGTCCTGACTTTC. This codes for CASSLAGQGGANVLTF.

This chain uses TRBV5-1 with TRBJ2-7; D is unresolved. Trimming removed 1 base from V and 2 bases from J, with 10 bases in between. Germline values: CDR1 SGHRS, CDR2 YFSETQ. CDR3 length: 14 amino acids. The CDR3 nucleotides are TGCGCCAGCAGCTTGATGCCCGAGGCCTACGAGCAGTACTTC. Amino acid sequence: CASSLMPEAYEQYF.

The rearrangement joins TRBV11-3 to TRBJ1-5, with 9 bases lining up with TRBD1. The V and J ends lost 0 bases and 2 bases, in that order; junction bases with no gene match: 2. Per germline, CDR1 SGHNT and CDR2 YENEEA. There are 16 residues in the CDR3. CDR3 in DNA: TGTGCCAGCAGCTTAGAACAGGGGGCGGGCAATCAGCCCCAGCATTTT. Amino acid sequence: CASSLEQGAGNQPQHF.

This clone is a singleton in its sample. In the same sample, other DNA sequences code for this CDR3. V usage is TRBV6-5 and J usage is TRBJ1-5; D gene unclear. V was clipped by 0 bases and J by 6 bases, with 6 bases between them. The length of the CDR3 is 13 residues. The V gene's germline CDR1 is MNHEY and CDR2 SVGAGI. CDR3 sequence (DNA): TGTGCCAGCAGTTACTCGTCGGGTCAGCCCCAGCATTTT. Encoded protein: CASSYSSGQPQHF.

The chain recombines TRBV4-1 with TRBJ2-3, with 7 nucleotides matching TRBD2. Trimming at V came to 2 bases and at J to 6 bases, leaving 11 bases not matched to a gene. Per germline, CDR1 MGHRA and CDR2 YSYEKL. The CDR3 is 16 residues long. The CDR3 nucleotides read TGCGCCAGCAGCCAACCCTACGGACTAGTCGAGGATACGCAGTATTTT. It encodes CASSQPYGLVEDTQYF.

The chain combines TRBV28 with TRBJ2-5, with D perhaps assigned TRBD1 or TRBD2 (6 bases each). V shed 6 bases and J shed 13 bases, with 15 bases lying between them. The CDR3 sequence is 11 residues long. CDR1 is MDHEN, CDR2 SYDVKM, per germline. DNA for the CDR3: TGTGCCAGCAGCCTAGAGGGGGGCGTGTACTTC. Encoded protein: CASSLEGGVYF.

CDR3 coding DNA: TGCGCCAGCAGCCAAGAACTGCTCAGGGGTGCGGAGCAGTTCTTC. It yields the protein CASSQELLRGAEQFF. V is TRBV4-1 and J is TRBJ2-1; D may be TRBD1 (6 bases). The CDR3 consists of 15 residues. Germline assignment: CDR1 MGHRA and CDR2 YSYEKL. Trimming shortened V by 0 bases and J by 10 bases, and 16 bases separated the two germline ends.

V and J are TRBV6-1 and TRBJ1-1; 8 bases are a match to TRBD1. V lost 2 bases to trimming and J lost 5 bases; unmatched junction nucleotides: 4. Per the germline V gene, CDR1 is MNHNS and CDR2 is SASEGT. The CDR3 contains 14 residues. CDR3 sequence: CASSEQGAGTEAFF. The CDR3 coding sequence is TGTGCCAGCAGTGAACAGGGGGCTGGGACTGAAGCTTTCTTT.

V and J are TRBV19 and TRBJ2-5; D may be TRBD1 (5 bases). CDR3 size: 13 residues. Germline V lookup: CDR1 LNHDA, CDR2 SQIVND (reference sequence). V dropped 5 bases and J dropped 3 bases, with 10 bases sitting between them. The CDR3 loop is CASSVDTEETQYF. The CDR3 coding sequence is TGTGCCAGTAGTGTGGACACCGAAGAGACCCAGTACTTC. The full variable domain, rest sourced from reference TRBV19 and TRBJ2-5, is DGGITQSPKYLFRKEGQNVTLSCEQNLNHDAMYWYRQDPGQGLRLIYYSQIVNDFQKGDIAEGYSVSREKKESFPLTVTSAQKNPTAFYLCASSVDTEETQYFGPGTRLLVL.

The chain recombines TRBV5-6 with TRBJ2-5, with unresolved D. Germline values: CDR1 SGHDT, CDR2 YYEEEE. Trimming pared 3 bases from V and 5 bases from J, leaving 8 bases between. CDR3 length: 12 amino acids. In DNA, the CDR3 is TGTGCCAGCAGCTGGTTGGGGGAGACCCAGTACTTC. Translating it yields CASSWLGETQYF.

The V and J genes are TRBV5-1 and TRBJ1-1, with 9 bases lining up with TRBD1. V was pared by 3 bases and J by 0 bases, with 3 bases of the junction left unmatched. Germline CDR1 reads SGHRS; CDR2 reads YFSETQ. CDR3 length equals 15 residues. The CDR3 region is CASSSGTGLNTEAFF. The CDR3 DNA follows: TGCGCCAGCAGCTCGGGGACAGGGCTGAACACTGAAGCTTTCTTT.

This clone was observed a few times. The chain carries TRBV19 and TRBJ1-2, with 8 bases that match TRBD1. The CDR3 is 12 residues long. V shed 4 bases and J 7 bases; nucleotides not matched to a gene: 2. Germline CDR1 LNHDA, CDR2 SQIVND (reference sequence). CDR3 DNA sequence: TGTGCCAGTAGTACAGGGGGCGTTGGCTACACCTTC. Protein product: CASSTGGVGYTF.

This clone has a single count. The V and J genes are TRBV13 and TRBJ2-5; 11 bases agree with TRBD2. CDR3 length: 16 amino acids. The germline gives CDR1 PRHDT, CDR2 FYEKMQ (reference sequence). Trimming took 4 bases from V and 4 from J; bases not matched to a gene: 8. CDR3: CASSSRLAGGRETQYF. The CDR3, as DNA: TGTGCCAGCAGCTCCCGGCTAGCGGGGGGTCGAGAGACCCAGTACTTC. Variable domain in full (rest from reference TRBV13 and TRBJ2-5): AAGVIQSPRHLIKEKRETATLKCYPIPRHDTVYWYQQGPGQDPQFLISFYEKMQSDKGSIPDRFSAQQFSDYHSELNMSSLELGDSALYFCASSSRLAGGRETQYFGPGTRLLVL.

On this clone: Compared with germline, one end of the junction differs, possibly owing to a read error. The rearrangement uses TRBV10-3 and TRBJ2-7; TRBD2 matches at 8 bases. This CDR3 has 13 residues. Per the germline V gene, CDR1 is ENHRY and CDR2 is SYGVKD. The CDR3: CALRAGGSYEQYF. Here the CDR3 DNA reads TGTGCCCTCAGGGCGGGGGGCTCCTACGAGCAGTACTTC.

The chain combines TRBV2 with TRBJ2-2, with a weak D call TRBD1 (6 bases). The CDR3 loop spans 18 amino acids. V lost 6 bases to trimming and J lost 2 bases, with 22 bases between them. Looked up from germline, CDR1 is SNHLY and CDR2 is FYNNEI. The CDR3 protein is CASRLGAVQGPNTGELFF. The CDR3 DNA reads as TGTGCCAGCAGATTGGGGGCGGTCCAGGGCCCTAACACCGGGGAGCTGTTTTTT.

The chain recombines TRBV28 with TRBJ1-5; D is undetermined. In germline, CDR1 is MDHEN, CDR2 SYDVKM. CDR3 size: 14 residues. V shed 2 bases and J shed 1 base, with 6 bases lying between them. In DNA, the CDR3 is TGTGCCAGCAGTTTAAAGGTCAGCAATCAGCCCCAGCATTTT. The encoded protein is CASSLKVSNQPQHF.

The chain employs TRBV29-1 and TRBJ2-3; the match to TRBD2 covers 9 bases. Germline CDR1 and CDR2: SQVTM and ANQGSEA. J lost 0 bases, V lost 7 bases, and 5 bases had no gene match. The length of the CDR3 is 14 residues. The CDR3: CSAAGGRSTDTQYF. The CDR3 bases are TGCAGCGCTGCGGGGGGGCGGAGCACAGATACGCAGTATTTT.

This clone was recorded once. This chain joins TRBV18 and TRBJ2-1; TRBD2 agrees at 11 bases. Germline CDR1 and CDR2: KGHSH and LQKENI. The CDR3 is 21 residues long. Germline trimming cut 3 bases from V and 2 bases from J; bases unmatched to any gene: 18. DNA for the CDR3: TGTGCCAGCTCACCCCCCATAGCGGGAGGGGGCAGTACCGGGGCCTACAATGAGCAGTTCTTC. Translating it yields CASSPPIAGGGSTGAYNEQFF.

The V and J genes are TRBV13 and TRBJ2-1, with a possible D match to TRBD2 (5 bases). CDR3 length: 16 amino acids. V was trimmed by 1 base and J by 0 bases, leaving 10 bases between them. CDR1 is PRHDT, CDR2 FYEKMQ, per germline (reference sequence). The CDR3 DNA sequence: TGTGCCAGCAGCTTAGAAGAGGGCCGCTCCTACAATGAGCAGTTCTTC. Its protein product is CASSLEEGRSYNEQFF. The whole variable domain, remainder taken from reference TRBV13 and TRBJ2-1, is AAGVIQSPRHLIKEKRETATLKCYPIPRHDTVYWYQQGPGQDPQFLISFYEKMQSDKGSIPDRFSAQQFSDYHSELNMSSLELGDSALYFCASSLEEGRSYNEQFFGPGTRLTVL.

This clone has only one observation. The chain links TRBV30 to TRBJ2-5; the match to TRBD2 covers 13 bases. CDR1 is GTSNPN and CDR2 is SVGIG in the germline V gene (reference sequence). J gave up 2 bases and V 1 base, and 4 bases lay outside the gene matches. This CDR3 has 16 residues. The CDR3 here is CAWSDPGLAGQETQYF. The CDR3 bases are TGTGCCTGGAGTGACCCGGGACTAGCGGGACAAGAGACCCAGTACTTC.

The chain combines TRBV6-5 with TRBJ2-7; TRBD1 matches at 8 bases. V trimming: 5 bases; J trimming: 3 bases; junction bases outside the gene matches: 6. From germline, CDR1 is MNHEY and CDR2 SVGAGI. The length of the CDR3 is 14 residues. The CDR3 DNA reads TGTGCCAGCAGTCCCGGACAGGGAGACTACGAGCAGTACTTC. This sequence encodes CASSPGQGDYEQYF.